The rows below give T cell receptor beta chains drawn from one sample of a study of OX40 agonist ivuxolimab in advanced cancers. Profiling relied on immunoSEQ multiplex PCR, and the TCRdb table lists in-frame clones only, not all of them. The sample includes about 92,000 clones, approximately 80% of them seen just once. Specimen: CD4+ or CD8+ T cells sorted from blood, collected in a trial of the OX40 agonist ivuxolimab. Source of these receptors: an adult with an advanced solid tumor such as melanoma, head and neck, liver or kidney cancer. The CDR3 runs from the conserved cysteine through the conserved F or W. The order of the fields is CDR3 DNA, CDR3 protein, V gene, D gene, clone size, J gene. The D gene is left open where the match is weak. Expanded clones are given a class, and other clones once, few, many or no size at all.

CDR3 DNA: TGTGCCTGGAGTAGGGGTTCGGGGGAAAAACTGTTTTTT
CDR3 protein: CAWSRGSGEKLFF
V gene: TRBV30
D gene: -
clone size: -
J gene: TRBJ1-4

CDR3 DNA: TGCGCCAGCAGCCAAGCTGACGGGGACCATGGCTACACCTTC
CDR3 protein: CASSQADGDHGYTF
V gene: TRBV4-3
D gene: -
clone size: -
J gene: TRBJ1-2

CDR3 DNA: TGTGCCAGCAGCAACATACTATCCAATGAGCAGTTCTTC
CDR3 protein: CASSNILSNEQFF
V gene: TRBV11-2
D gene: -
clone size: -
J gene: TRBJ2-1

CDR3 DNA: TGTGCCAGCAGCCAGGACAGGGCCCACGAGCAGTACTTC
CDR3 protein: CASSQDRAHEQYF
V gene: TRBV5-4
D gene: TRBD1
clone size: -
J gene: TRBJ2-7

CDR3 DNA: TGTGCCAGCAGCTTAAAACTAGCGGGAGTCGAGCAGTACTTC
CDR3 protein: CASSLKLAGVEQYF
V gene: TRBV11-2
D gene: TRBD2
clone size: -
J gene: TRBJ2-7

CDR3 DNA: TGTGCCTGGAGTCGAGCGGGGGGGCCGACCGATACGCAGTATTTT
CDR3 protein: CAWSRAGGPTDTQYF
V gene: TRBV30
D gene: TRBD2
clone size: -
J gene: TRBJ2-3

CDR3 DNA: TGCGCCAGCAGCTTGGAAGGGAACACTGAAGCTTTCTTT
CDR3 protein: CASSLEGNTEAFF
V gene: TRBV5-1
D gene: -
clone size: -
J gene: TRBJ1-1

CDR3 DNA: TGTGCCAGCAGCGTCGATAGCGGGAGGGCCTACAATGAGCAGTTCTTC
CDR3 protein: CASSVDSGRAYNEQFF
V gene: TRBV9
D gene: TRBD2
clone size: once
J gene: TRBJ2-1

CDR3 DNA: TGTGCCAGCAGCCAAGTGGTTGGGGAGACCGGGGAGCTGTTTTTT
CDR3 protein: CASSQVVGETGELFF
V gene: TRBV14
D gene: -
clone size: -
J gene: TRBJ2-2

CDR3 DNA: TGTGCCAGTAGTATACGTGGGACTCCAGGCAATCAGCCCCAGCATTTT
CDR3 protein: CASSIRGTPGNQPQHF
V gene: TRBV19
D gene: -
clone size: few
J gene: TRBJ1-5

CDR3 DNA: TGTGCTAGTGGTTTGGTCCTAGCGGGAAGCTACGAGCAGTACTTC
CDR3 protein: CASGLVLAGSYEQYF
V gene: TRBV12-5
D gene: TRBD2
clone size: medium-sized
J gene: TRBJ2-7

CDR3 DNA: TGCGCCAGCAGCCCAGGGCCTAGCGGGGGCCTAGCCAAAAACATTCAGTACTTC
CDR3 protein: CASSPGPSGGLAKNIQYF
V gene: TRBV4-3
D gene: TRBD2
clone size: -
J gene: TRBJ2-4

CDR3 DNA: TGTGCCAGCAGACTAACAGGGGGGGCAGGGCCCCAGCATTTT
CDR3 protein: CASRLTGGAGPQHF
V gene: TRBV6-1
D gene: TRBD1
clone size: -
J gene: TRBJ1-5

CDR3 DNA: TGCGCCAGCAGCCAAGAAGCGGCGGGATTTAGGGAGCAGTACTTC
CDR3 protein: CASSQEAAGFREQYF
V gene: TRBV4-1
D gene: -
clone size: -
J gene: TRBJ2-7

CDR3 DNA: TGTGCCAGCAGTTACAGGGGGCTGGGGACTGAAGCTTTCTTT
CDR3 protein: CASSYRGLGTEAFF
V gene: TRBV6-6
D gene: TRBD1
clone size: -
J gene: TRBJ1-1

CDR3 DNA: TGTGCCTGGAGTGTAGGCCAGGGAGTTGGCTACACCTTC
CDR3 protein: CAWSVGQGVGYTF
V gene: TRBV30
D gene: -
clone size: -
J gene: TRBJ1-2

CDR3 DNA: TGTGCCAGCAGCCCCGGAGGGACAGGGGTGGTAGATACGCAGTATTTT
CDR3 protein: CASSPGGTGVVDTQYF
V gene: TRBV27
D gene: TRBD1
clone size: -
J gene: TRBJ2-3

CDR3 DNA: TGTGCCAGCAGCTTGGACGGAAACACCATATATTTT
CDR3 protein: CASSLDGNTIYF
V gene: TRBV7-3
D gene: -
clone size: -
J gene: TRBJ1-3

CDR3 DNA: TGTGCCAGCAGTCGCGACAGGACCCCCTACGAGCAGTACTTC
CDR3 protein: CASSRDRTPYEQYF
V gene: TRBV6-5
D gene: -
clone size: -
J gene: TRBJ2-7

CDR3 DNA: TGCGCCAGCAGCTTACCGACTAGCGGGAGTAGTAATGAGCAGTTCTTC
CDR3 protein: CASSLPTSGSSNEQFF
V gene: TRBV4-1
D gene: TRBD2
clone size: -
J gene: TRBJ2-1

CDR3 DNA: TGTGCCAGCAGCCCGGACAGGGGGTCCGCAACTAATGAAAAACTGTTTTTT
CDR3 protein: CASSPDRGSATNEKLFF
V gene: TRBV5-4
D gene: TRBD1
clone size: once
J gene: TRBJ1-4

CDR3 DNA: TGTGCCAGCAGCGGGCGGACTAGCGGCTACGAGCAGTACTTC
CDR3 protein: CASSGRTSGYEQYF
V gene: TRBV2
D gene: TRBD2
clone size: -
J gene: TRBJ2-7

CDR3 DNA: TGTGCCAGCAGCTTAGGACAGTCAACCTACGAGCAGTACTTC
CDR3 protein: CASSLGQSTYEQYF
V gene: TRBV5-6
D gene: -
clone size: once
J gene: TRBJ2-7

CDR3 DNA: TGTGCCTGGCAAGAGAACACTGAAGCTTTCTTT
CDR3 protein: CAWQENTEAFF
V gene: TRBV30
D gene: -
clone size: -
J gene: TRBJ1-1

CDR3 DNA: TGTGCCAGCAGCACCTTTGGGGTAGTCACTGAAGCTTTCTTT
CDR3 protein: CASSTFGVVTEAFF
V gene: TRBV27
D gene: -
clone size: once
J gene: TRBJ1-1

CDR3 DNA: TGTGCCAGCAGCGGGGGGACTAGCGGGAGGGGCGAGCAGTACTTC
CDR3 protein: CASSGGTSGRGEQYF
V gene: TRBV5-4
D gene: TRBD2
clone size: -
J gene: TRBJ2-7

CDR3 DNA: TGTGCCAGCTCACCGAGGCAGGCGAACACTGAAGCTTTCTTT
CDR3 protein: CASSPRQANTEAFF
V gene: TRBV18
D gene: -
clone size: -
J gene: TRBJ1-1

CDR3 DNA: TGCGCCAGCAGCTCGGGACCGAACAGGGGAGAAGAGACCCAGTACTTC
CDR3 protein: CASSSGPNRGEETQYF
V gene: TRBV5-1
D gene: TRBD1
clone size: -
J gene: TRBJ2-5

CDR3 DNA: TGTGCCAGCAGCGTAGCGCACAGCGTGAATAATTCACCCCTCCACTTT
CDR3 protein: CASSVAHSVNNSPLHF
V gene: TRBV9
D gene: -
clone size: -
J gene: TRBJ1-6